This entry lists 4 T cell receptor beta chains sequenced from one sample in a study of CD8+ T cells in alopecia areata. cDNA prepared by RNA extraction and subsequent reverse transcription served as the template for sequencing. TCRdb keeps only in-frame clones here, not all; method: immunoSEQ multiplex PCR. The repertoire consists of fewer than 80,000 clones, with approximately 61% occurring once and the leading ten covering approximately 19%. Specimen: CD8+ T cells sorted from blood, collected at week 0. The receptors were gathered from a human donor with alopecia areata.

This clone ranks as medium-sized (0.01 to 0.1%). V gene TRBV6-4 combines with J gene TRBJ2-3; D unclear. V was cut by 2 bases and J by 4 bases, with 10 bases left in between. The germline gives CDR1 MRHNA, CDR2 SNTAGT. The CDR3 consists of 14 residues. In DNA form, the CDR3 reads TGTGCCAGCAGTGACGGGGTTGGCGCAGATACGCAGTATTTT. It is translated as CASSDGVGADTQYF.

The genes are TRBV27 and TRBJ2-2, with 8 nucleotides matching TRBD1. The CDR3 extends over 14 amino acids. The junction had 5 bases not matched to a gene; V was cut back by 5 bases and J by 6 bases. Germline CDR1 MNHEY, CDR2 SMNVEV (reference sequence). DNA for the CDR3: TGTGCCAGCAGTCTGACAGGGGCACCCGGGGAGCTGTTTTTT. Encoded protein: CASSLTGAPGELFF.

In this sample, this clone turned up many times. The gene calls are TRBV5-1 and TRBJ2-1, with no clear D. Trimming took 1 base from V and 0 from J, leaving 2 bases between them. The CDR3 loop spans 13 amino acids. The V gene's germline CDR1 is SGHRS and CDR2 YFSETQ. The CDR3 here is CASSLSSYNEQFF. The CDR3 DNA follows: TGCGCCAGCAGCTTGAGCTCCTACAATGAGCAGTTCTTC.

The V call is TRBV27, the J call TRBJ2-5; D is tentatively TRBD1 or TRBD2 (5 bases each). Germline V CDR1 and CDR2: MNHEY, SMNVEV (reference sequence). V was trimmed by 5 bases and J by 4 bases, leaving 17 bases between them. The CDR3 spans 15 residues. The CDR3 loop reads CASSLGTTTGETQYF. CDR3 bases: TGTGCCAGCAGTCTCGGGACCACAACCGGAGAGACCCAGTACTTC.